The 27 T cell receptor beta chains listed next were all sequenced from one sample in a study of cytotoxic CD8 clonotypes in ibrutinib-treated CLL. TCRdb's copy holds only in-frame clones and misses some; the assay was immunoSEQ multiplex PCR. The profile shows hundreds of thousands of clones, around 70% of them singletons. The sample here was PBMCs, taken after 24 months of ibrutinib treatment. These receptor sequences come from a human donor with chronic lymphocytic leukemia.

The chain links TRBV5-5 to TRBJ2-7; 7 bases map to TRBD1. In germline, CDR1 is SGHKS, CDR2 YYEKEE (reference sequence). CDR3 length: 13 residues. The CDR3 DNA is TGTGCCAGCAGCGGGAGACGGGACAGCCACTCTCGAGTC. It yields the protein CASSGRRDSHSRV.

The chain combines TRBV27 with TRBJ2-2; weak D call: TRBD2 (5 bases). Germline CDR1 is MNHEY and CDR2 is SMNVEV (reference sequence). The CDR3 consists of 13 residues. Trimming stripped 3 bases from V and 4 bases from J, with 6 bases between. The CDR3 reads CASSLTITGELFF. Here the CDR3 DNA reads TGTGCCAGCAGTTTGACTATCACCGGGGAGCTGTTTTTT.

This chain connects TRBV7-3 to TRBJ2-2, with D unresolved. The CDR3 runs 17 residues. Trimming shortened V by 5 bases and J by 2 bases, and 18 bases separated the two germline ends. The germline V gene has CDR1 SGHTA and CDR2 FQGTGA. CDR3 residues: CASSPTPAFPNTGELFF. Written as DNA, the CDR3 is TGTGCCAGCAGCCCAACCCCCGCTTTCCCTAACACCGGGGAGCTGTTTTTT.

CDR3 residues: CSVETLGQGLTEAFF. The CDR3 DNA reads as TGCAGCGTTGAGACGTTGGGACAGGGGCTCACTGAAGCTTTCTTT. V and J are TRBV29-1 and TRBJ1-1; the match to TRBD1 covers 10 bases. V trimming: 3 bases; J trimming: 4 bases; junction bases outside the gene matches: 8. CDR1 SQVTM and CDR2 ANQGSEA come from the germline V gene. The length of the CDR3 is 15 residues.

The rearrangement joins TRBV9 to TRBJ2-2; 13 nucleotides line up with TRBD2. After removal of 4 bases from V and 6 bases from J, the junction contained 12 bases not matched to a gene. Germline assignment: CDR1 SGDLS and CDR2 YYNGEE. The length of the CDR3 is 18 residues. This CDR3 reads CASSSRTSGSTSPGELFF. The CDR3 DNA follows: TGTGCCAGCAGCTCAAGGACTAGCGGGAGTACGTCCCCCGGGGAGCTGTTTTTT.

The rearrangement uses TRBV15 and TRBJ1-1; D ambiguous. CDR3 size: 17 residues. V shed 0 bases and J shed 2 bases, with 16 bases lying between them. Germline CDR1 reads LNHNV; CDR2 reads YYDKDF (reference sequence). This chain's CDR3 is CATSRDYAEERNTEAFF. The DNA for the CDR3 is TGTGCCACCAGCAGAGATTATGCGGAGGAGAGAAACACTGAAGCTTTCTTT.

This chain links TRBV7-2 with TRBJ2-7, with D possibly TRBD2 on 6 matching bases. Looked up from germline, CDR1 is SGHTA and CDR2 is FQGNSA. Trimming stripped 4 bases from V and 4 bases from J, with 26 bases between. CDR3 length: 18 amino acids. The CDR3 DNA sequence: TGTGCCAGCAGCTCAGCTTGGGGTGGGACTGACCGAAATTACGAGCAGTACTTC. This gives the protein CASSSAWGGTDRNYEQYF.

J is TRBJ1-2 and V is TRBV27; 9 nucleotides agree with TRBD1. The CDR3 totals 15 residues. Trimming took 4 bases from V and 8 from J; bases not matched to a gene: 11. CDR1 and CDR2 from the germline V gene are MNHEY and SMNVEV (reference sequence). CDR3 bases: TGTGCCAGCAGTTACACGGGACAGGGAAACCGCGGCTACACCTTC. It codes for CASSYTGQGNRGYTF.

The rearrangement links TRBV28 to TRBJ2-7; unclear D gene. Trimming removed 1 base at V and 4 bases at J, with 11 bases between. The CDR3 is 14 amino acids. Germline V lookup: CDR1 MDHEN, CDR2 SYDVKM. In DNA form, the CDR3 reads TGTGCCAGCAGTTTATTGCCTGACGGGTACGAGCAGTACTTC. Translated: CASSLLPDGYEQYF.

This chain connects TRBV14 to TRBJ2-7; D possibly matches TRBD1 or TRBD2 (6 bases each). V was trimmed by 3 bases and J by 7 bases, leaving 10 bases between them. Per the germline V gene, CDR1 is SGHDN and CDR2 is FVKESK. The CDR3 loop spans 12 amino acids. The CDR3 here is CASSHGGLEQYF. CDR3 DNA sequence: TGTGCCAGCAGCCATGGGGGGCTAGAGCAGTACTTC.

This chain links TRBV25-1 with TRBJ1-1; no reliable D call. Germline assignment: CDR1 MGHDK and CDR2 SYGVNS. The CDR3 has 17 residues. Trimming shortened V by 3 bases and J by 4 bases, and 21 bases separated the two germline ends. CDR3 amino acids: CASSEEFPNSPSTEAFF. For the CDR3, the DNA is TGTGCCAGCAGTGAGGAGTTCCCGAACTCCCCTTCCACTGAAGCTTTCTTT.

The chain joins TRBV30 to TRBJ1-1; 7 nucleotides align to TRBD1. The CDR3 runs 12 residues. With 7 bases clipped from V and 5 bases from J, the junction kept 7 bases outside the gene matches. Germline V lookup: CDR1 GTSNPN, CDR2 SVGIG (reference sequence). CDR3 sequence: CAYSGGRTEAFF. CDR3 nucleotide sequence: TGTGCCTACTCAGGGGGAAGGACTGAAGCTTTCTTT.

The genes are TRBV5-1 and TRBJ2-2; tentative D call: TRBD2 (8 bases). CDR3 length: 15 amino acids. Trimming shortened V by 4 bases and J by 7 bases, and 17 bases separated the two germline ends. CDR1 is SGHRS and CDR2 is YFSETQ in the germline V gene. The CDR3 region is CASSPREGAGGELFF. The CDR3 bases are TGCGCCAGCAGCCCCCGGGAGGGGGCGGGCGGGGAGCTGTTTTTT. Full variable domain (rest looked up from reference TRBV5-1 and TRBJ2-2): KAGVTQTPRYLIKTRGQQVTLSCSPISGHRSVSWYQQTPGQGLQFLFEYFSETQRNKGNFPGRFSGRQFSNSRSEMNVSTLELGDSALYLCASSPREGAGGELFFGEGSRLTVL.

The chain links TRBV10-3 to TRBJ2-1; 13 bases agree with TRBD2. CDR1 is ENHRY, CDR2 SYGVKD, per germline. CDR3 length: 13 amino acids. Trimming at V came to 11 bases and at J to 5 bases, leaving 3 bases not matched to a gene. CDR3 region: CAVTSGRDNEQFF. Written as DNA, the CDR3 is TGTGCCGTAACTAGCGGGAGGGACAATGAGCAGTTCTTC.

The J gene is TRBJ2-6, the V gene TRBV9; a possible D gene is TRBD1 (6 bases). This CDR3 spans 16 amino acids. Germline CDR1 is SGDLS and CDR2 is YYNGEE. Trimming stripped 5 bases from V and 1 base from J, with 13 bases between. In DNA, the CDR3 is TGTGCCAGCAGTAGAGGGGGACGATCTGGGGCCAACGTCCTGACTTTC. Its protein is CASSRGGRSGANVLTF.

The V call is TRBV6-6, the J call TRBJ2-1, with TRBD1 matching over 10 bases. The CDR3 runs to 16 residues. V lost 0 bases and J lost 5; bases outside the gene matches: 4. Germline CDR1 reads MNHNY; CDR2 reads SVGAGI (reference sequence). The CDR3 spells CASSYSRQGANNEQFF. CDR3 nucleotide sequence: TGTGCCAGCAGTTACTCGAGACAGGGGGCGAACAATGAGCAGTTCTTC.

This sequence joins TRBV30 and TRBJ2-7; 11 bases agree with TRBD2. V trimming: 1 base; J trimming: 2 bases; junction bases outside the gene matches: 7. The CDR3 sequence is 16 residues long. Germline loops: CDR1 GTSNPN, CDR2 SVGIG (reference sequence). The CDR3 reads CAWSGGTSGSAYEQYF. The CDR3 nucleotides read TGTGCCTGGAGTGGTGGGACTAGCGGAAGTGCCTACGAGCAGTACTTC.

This chain uses TRBV7-3 with TRBJ2-3; 10 bases line up with TRBD2. V lost 4 bases, J lost 1 base, and 8 bases stayed unmatched. The CDR3 is made up of 17 amino acids. From germline, CDR1 is SGHTA and CDR2 FQGTGA. CDR3 region: CASSSHLAGAGTDTQYF. CDR3 coding DNA: TGTGCCAGCAGCTCGCATCTAGCGGGAGCCGGCACAGATACGCAGTATTTT.

In regard to this clone: The sample holds other DNA sequences that translate to the same CDR3. The rearrangement links TRBV7-2 to TRBJ1-5, with D hard to call. The CDR3 has 15 residues. Germline lookup yields CDR1 SGHTA and CDR2 FQGNSA. Deletions cut 0 bases from V and 1 base from J, with 7 bases between. This chain's CDR3 is CASSLAGLSNQPQHF. CDR3 sequence (DNA): TGTGCCAGCAGCTTAGCCGGCTTGAGCAATCAGCCCCAGCATTTT.

This chain links TRBV7-2 with TRBJ2-1; 10 nucleotides line up with TRBD2. This CDR3 is 15 amino acids long. Germline trimming cut 1 base from V and 8 bases from J; bases unmatched to any gene: 5. Germline V gene lookup returns CDR1 SGHTA and CDR2 FQGNSA. The CDR3 region has the DNA TGTGCCAGCAGCTTAGAAACTAGCGGGAACTATGAGCAGTTCTTC. Protein sequence: CASSLETSGNYEQFF.

The V call is TRBV30, the J call TRBJ2-2, with 9 bases lining up with TRBD2. Looked up from germline, CDR1 is GTSNPN and CDR2 is SVGIG (reference sequence). J gave up 3 bases and V 0 bases, and 5 bases lay outside the gene matches. The CDR3 spans 16 residues. DNA for the CDR3: TGTGCCTGGAGTGTGGCTGGACTAGCGTACACCGGGGAGCTGTTTTTT. Translating it yields CAWSVAGLAYTGELFF.

CDR3 bases: TGTGCCAGCTCACTTCGGGGCAGCCTTTACAATGAGCAGTTCTTC. Its protein product is CASSLRGSLYNEQFF. The genes are TRBV18 and TRBJ2-1; D possibly uses TRBD1 or TRBD2 (5 bases each). Deletions cut 4 bases from V and 4 bases from J, with 14 bases between. Looked up from germline, CDR1 is KGHSH and CDR2 is LQKENI. The CDR3 runs to 15 residues.

V gene TRBV27 combines with J gene TRBJ2-7; no reliable D call. The CDR3 covers 13 residues. V lost 3 bases and J lost 0, with 6 bases in between. Germline-derived CDR1 and CDR2 are MNHEY and SMNVEV (reference sequence). CDR3 coding DNA: TGTGCCAGCAGTTTTGCTCCCTCCTACGAGCAGTACTTC. This gives the protein CASSFAPSYEQYF.

The rearrangement links TRBV5-6 to TRBJ2-7; perhaps TRBD1 as D (5 bases). The CDR3 covers 19 residues. Trimming removed 2 bases from V and 5 bases from J, with 29 bases in between. Germline lookup yields CDR1 SGHDT and CDR2 YYEEEE. CDR3 nucleotide sequence: TGTGCCAGCAGCTTAAAAGGGGCAGGTCCCCCCCCTGGGTTTGACGAGCAGTACTTC. The encoded protein is CASSLKGAGPPPGFDEQYF.

V and J are TRBV7-2 and TRBJ1-5; D is undetermined. The CDR3 has 17 amino acids. The germline V gene has CDR1 SGHTA and CDR2 FQGNSA. Trimming took 1 base from V and 0 from J, leaving 13 bases between them. DNA for the CDR3: TGTGCCAGCAGCTTAGGATTCCCGGCTTATAGCAATCAGCCCCAGCATTTT. Residues: CASSLGFPAYSNQPQHF.

The CDR3 nucleotides are TGTGCCAGCAGCAATCAGGGGGCGGGCGGAAACACCATATATTTT. It codes for CASSNQGAGGNTIYF. V usage is TRBV7-3 and J usage is TRBJ1-3, with 8 bases that match TRBD1. Losses at the gene ends were 5 bases for V and 4 bases for J; bases not matched to a gene: 7. The length of the CDR3 is 15 residues. Germline loops: CDR1 SGHTA, CDR2 FQGTGA.

For the CDR3, the DNA is TGTGCCAGCAGCCCCTTACAGGGCAGGGGTGAAGCTTTCTTT. Its translation: CASSPLQGRGEAFF. V usage is TRBV7-9 and J usage is TRBJ1-1; a weak D match, TRBD1 (6 bases). Germline lookup yields CDR1 SEHNR and CDR2 FQNEAQ (reference sequence). This CDR3 has 14 amino acids. The V gene lost 5 bases and the J gene lost 7 bases, with 17 bases spanning the gap. The complete variable domain, with remaining parts taken from reference TRBV7-9 and TRBJ1-1, reads DTGVSQNPRHKITKRGQNVTFRCDPISEHNRLYWYRQTLGQGPEFLTYFQNEAQLEKSRLLSDRFSAERPKGSFSTLEIQRTEQGDSAMYLCASSPLQGRGEAFFGQGTRLTVV.